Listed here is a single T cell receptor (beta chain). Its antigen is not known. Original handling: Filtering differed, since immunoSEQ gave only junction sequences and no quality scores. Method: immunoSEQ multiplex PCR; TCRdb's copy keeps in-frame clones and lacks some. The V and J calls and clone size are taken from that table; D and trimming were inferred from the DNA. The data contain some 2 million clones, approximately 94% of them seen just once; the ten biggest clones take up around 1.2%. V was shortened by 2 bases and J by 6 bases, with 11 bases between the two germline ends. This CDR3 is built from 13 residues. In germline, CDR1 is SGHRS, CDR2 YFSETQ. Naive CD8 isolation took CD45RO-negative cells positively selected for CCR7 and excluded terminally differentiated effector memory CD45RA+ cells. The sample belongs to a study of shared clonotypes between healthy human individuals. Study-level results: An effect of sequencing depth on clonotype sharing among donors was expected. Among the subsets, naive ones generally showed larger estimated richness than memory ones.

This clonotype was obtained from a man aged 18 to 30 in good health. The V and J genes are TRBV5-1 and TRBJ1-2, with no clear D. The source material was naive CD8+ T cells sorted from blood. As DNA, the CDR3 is TGCGCCAGCAGCTTTCCCGGGGATCATGGCTACACCTTC. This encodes CASSFPGDHGYTF. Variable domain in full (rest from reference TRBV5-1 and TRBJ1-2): KAGVTQTPRYLIKTRGQQVTLSCSPISGHRSVSWYQQTPGQGLQFLFEYFSETQRNKGNFPGRFSGRQFSNSRSEMNVSTLELGDSALYLCASSFPGDHGYTFGSGTRLTVV.